This section outlines one TCR beta chain sequence together with its context. This clonotype was observed many times. This receptor's antigen is unknown. No quality values exist for individual bases; no much larger clone is one base distant. These data originate in a study of kidney transplant recipient with SARS-CoV-2 infection (dated by TCRdb to about 2021). The time point label corresponds to: pre-pandemic baseline sample and day 111 after first positive SARS-CoV-2 test. The CDR3 spans 15 residues, from the cysteine through the phenylalanine. CDR3 DNA only is kept here, 45 bases in frame from base 1. V is pruned by 1 base and J by 7 bases, leaving 9 bases of the junction without a gene match. According to the germline V gene (reference sequence), CDR1 reads SEHNR and CDR2 reads FQNEAQ. Sequencing instrument: Illumina MiSeq. The peripheral T cell repertoire was profiled for human TCRbeta genes. Turning to the authors' computational methods: Beta-binomial modelling was applied to test for differential clonotype abundance so that variability over time was accounted for. Clonotypes that had expanded were screened against the ImmuneCODE reference database of SARS-CoV-2-associated TCRs and mapped onto regions of the viral genome. Additional analyses of the repertoire looked at TRBV gene usage, CDR3 length, CDR3 amino acid overlap between time points, clonotype abundance distributions and Jaccard similarity. TCRdb reran the public reads through fastp at Q25 and MiXCR, keeping productive beta chains. Every CDR3 protein is listed once, alongside the most common genes and DNA of its rows. The V and J calls here are based on TCRdb, not the publication. The sample has fewer than 250,000 distinct CDR3 sequences on record, roughly 26% of them singletons. The biggest ten clones account for about 7% of the sample.

The chain was built from TRBV7-9 and TRBJ2-7; TRBD1 matches 8 bases in the middle. The sequencing here drew on a blood sample, taken at baseline and between days 110 and 120 from a kidney transplant recipient. The receptor's source is a male patient between 25 and 39 years old who had COVID-19 and was a kidney transplant recipient. Following a transplant, some T lymphocytes may have been derived from the graft donor. CDR3 reads: CASSLDRGSLREQYF. The DNA is TGTGCCAGCAGCTTAGACAGGGGGTCCCTCCGGGAGCAGTACTTC. With the portions outside the CDR3 filled from the reference TRBV7-9 and TRBJ2-7 genes, the complete variable region becomes DTGVSQNPRHKITKRGQNVTFRCDPISEHNRLYWYRQTLGQGPEFLTYFQNEAQLEKSRLLSDRFSAERPKGSFSTLEIQRTEQGDSAMYLCASSLDRGSLREQYFGPGTRLTVT.